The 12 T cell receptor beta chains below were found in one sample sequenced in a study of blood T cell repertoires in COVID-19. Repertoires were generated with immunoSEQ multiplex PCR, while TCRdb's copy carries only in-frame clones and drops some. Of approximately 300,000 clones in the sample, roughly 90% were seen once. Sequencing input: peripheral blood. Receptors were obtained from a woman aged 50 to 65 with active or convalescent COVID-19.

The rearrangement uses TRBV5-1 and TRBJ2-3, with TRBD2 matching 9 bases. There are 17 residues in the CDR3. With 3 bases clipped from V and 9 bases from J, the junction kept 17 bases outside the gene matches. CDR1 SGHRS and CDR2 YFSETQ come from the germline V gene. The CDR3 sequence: CASSYYGGDRTSDTQYF. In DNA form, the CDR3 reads TGCGCCAGCAGCTACTACGGGGGGGATCGGACTAGCGACACGCAGTATTTT.

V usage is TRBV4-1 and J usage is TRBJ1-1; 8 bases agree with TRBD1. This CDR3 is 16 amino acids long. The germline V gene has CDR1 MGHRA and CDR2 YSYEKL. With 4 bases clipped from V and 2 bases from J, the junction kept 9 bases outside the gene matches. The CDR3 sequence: CASSLSRTGRNTEAFF. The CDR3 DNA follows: TGCGCCAGCAGCCTAAGCCGGACAGGGCGAAACACTGAAGCTTTCTTT.

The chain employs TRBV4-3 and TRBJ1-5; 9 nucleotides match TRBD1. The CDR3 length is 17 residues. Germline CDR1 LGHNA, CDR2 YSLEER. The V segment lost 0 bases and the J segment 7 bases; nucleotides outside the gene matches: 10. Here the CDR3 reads CASSQDWRTGVGQPQHF. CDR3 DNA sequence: TGCGCCAGCAGCCAAGATTGGAGGACAGGGGTTGGGCAGCCCCAGCATTTT.

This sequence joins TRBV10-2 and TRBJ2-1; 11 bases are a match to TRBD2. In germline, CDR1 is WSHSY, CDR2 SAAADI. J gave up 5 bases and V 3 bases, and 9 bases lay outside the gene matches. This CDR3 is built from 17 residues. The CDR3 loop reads CASSEETGTSGHNEQFF. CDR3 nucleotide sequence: TGCGCCAGCAGTGAAGAGACCGGGACTAGCGGACACAATGAGCAGTTCTTC.

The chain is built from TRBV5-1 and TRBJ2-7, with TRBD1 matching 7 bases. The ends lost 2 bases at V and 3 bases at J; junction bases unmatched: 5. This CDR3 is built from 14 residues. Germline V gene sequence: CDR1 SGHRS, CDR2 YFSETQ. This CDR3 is CASSFRQGGYEQYF. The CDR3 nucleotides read TGCGCCAGCAGCTTCCGACAGGGCGGCTACGAGCAGTACTTC.

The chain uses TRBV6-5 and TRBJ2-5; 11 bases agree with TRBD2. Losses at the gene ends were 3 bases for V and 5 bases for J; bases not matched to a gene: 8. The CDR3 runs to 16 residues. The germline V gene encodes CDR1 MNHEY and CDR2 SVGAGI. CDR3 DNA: TGTGCCAGCAGTTATATTTTAGCGGGAGGGGTTGAGACCCAGTACTTC. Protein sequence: CASSYILAGGVETQYF.

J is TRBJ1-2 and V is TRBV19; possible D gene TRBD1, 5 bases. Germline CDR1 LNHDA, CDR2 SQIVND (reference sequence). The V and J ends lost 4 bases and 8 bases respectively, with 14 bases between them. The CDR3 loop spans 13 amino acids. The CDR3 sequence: CASSTQTVGGYTF. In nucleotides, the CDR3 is TGTGCCAGTAGTACCCAGACAGTGGGCGGCTACACCTTC.

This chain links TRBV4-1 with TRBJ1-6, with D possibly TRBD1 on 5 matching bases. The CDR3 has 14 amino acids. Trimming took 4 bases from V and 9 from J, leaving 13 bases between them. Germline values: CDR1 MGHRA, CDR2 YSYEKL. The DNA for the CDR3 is TGCGCCAGCAGCCCCCTAGACAGAGGTTCACCCCTCCACTTT. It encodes CASSPLDRGSPLHF.

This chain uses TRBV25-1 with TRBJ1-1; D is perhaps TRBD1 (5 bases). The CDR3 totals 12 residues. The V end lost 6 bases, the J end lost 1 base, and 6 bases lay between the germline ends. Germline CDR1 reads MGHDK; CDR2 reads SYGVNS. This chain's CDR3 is CASRTGNTEAFF. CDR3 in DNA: TGTGCCAGCAGAACAGGGAACACTGAAGCTTTCTTT.

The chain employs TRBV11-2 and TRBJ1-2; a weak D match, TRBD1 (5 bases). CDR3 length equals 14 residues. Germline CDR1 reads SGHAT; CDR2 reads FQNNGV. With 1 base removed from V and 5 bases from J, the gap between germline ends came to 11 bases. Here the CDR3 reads CASSLVGQGYGYTF. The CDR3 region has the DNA TGTGCCAGCAGCTTAGTAGGGCAGGGTTATGGCTACACCTTC.

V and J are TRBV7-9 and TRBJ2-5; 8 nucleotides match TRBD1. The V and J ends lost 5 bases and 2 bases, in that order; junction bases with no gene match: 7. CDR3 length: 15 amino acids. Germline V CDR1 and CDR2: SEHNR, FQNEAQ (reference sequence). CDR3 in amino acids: CASSPQGQEQETQYF. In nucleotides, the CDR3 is TGTGCCAGCAGCCCCCAGGGACAGGAGCAAGAGACCCAGTACTTC.

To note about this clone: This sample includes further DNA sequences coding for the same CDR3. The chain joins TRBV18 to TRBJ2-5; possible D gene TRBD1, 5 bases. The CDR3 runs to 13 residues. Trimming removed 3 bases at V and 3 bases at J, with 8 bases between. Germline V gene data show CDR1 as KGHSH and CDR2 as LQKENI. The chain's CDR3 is CASSPTREETQYF. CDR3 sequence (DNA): TGTGCCAGCTCACCGACCAGGGAAGAGACCCAGTACTTC.